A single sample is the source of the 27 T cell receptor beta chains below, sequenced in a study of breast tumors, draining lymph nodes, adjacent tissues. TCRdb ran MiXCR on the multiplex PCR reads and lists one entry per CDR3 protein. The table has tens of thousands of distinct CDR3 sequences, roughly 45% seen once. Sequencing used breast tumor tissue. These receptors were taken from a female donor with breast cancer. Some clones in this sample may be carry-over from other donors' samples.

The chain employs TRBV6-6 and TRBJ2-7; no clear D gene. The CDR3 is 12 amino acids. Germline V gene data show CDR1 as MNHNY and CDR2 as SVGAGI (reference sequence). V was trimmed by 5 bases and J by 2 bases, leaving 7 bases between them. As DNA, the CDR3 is TGTGCCAGCAGTAAGAAGACCTACGAGCAGTACTTC. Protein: CASSKKTYEQYF.

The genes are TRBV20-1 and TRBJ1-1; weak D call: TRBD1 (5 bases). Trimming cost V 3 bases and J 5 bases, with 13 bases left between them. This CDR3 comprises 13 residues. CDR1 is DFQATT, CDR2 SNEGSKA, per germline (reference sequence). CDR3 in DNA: TGCAGTGCTAGTGATCCCAGGGAGACTGAAGCTTTCTTT. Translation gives CSASDPRETEAFF.

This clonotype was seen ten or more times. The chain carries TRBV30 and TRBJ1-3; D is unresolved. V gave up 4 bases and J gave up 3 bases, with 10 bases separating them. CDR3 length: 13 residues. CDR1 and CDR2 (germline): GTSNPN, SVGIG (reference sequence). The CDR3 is CAWMREGGNTIYF. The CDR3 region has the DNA TGTGCCTGGATGAGAGAAGGTGGAAACACCATATATTTT.

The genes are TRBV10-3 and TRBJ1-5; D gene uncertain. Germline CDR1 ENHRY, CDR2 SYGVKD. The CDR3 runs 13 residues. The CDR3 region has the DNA TGTGCTGCCTCTGAGTATAGCAATCAGCCCCAGCATTTT. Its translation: CAASEYSNQPQHF.

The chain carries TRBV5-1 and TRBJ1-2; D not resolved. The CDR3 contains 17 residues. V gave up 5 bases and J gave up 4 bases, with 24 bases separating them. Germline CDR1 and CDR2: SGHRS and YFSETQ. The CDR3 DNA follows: TGCGCCAGCAGTTCAAGCGGGAGGGCCAGTCTTCTCTATGGCTACACCTTC. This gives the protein CASSSSGRASLLYGYTF.

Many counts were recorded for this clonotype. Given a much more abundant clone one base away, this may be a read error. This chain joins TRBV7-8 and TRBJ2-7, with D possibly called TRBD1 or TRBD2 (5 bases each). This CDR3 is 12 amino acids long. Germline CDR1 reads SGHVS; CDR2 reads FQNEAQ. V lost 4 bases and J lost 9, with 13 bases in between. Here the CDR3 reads CASSSHGAAQYF. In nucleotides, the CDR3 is TGTGCCAGCAGCTCCCACGGGGCCGCGCAGTACTTC.

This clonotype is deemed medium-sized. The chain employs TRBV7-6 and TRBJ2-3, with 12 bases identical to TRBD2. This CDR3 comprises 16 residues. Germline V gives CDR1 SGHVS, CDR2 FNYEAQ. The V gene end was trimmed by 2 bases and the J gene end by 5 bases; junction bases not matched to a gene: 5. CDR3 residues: CASSLLAGGPGDTQYF. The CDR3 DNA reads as TGTGCCAGCAGCTTACTAGCGGGAGGGCCGGGAGATACGCAGTATTTT.

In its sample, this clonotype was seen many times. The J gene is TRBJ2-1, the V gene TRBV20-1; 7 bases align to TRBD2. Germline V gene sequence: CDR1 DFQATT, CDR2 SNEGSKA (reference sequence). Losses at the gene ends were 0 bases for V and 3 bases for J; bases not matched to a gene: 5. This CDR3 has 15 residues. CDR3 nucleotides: TGCAGTGCTAGAGATCTGGAGCGGGGCTACAATGAGCAGTTCTTC. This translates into CSARDLERGYNEQFF.

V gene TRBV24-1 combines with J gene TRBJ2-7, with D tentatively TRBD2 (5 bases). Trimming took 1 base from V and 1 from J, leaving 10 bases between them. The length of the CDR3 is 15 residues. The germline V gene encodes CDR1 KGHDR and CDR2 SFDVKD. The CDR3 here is CATSDFNGESYEQYF. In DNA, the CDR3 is TGTGCCACCAGTGATTTTAATGGGGAGTCCTACGAGCAGTACTTC.

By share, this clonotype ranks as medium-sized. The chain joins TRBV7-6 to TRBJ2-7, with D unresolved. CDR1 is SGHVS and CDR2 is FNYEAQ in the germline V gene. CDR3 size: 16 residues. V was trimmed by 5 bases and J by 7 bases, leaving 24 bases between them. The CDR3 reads CASSPELAPPVSEQYF. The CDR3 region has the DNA TGTGCCAGCAGCCCGGAACTGGCGCCGCCGGTTTCGGAGCAGTACTTC.

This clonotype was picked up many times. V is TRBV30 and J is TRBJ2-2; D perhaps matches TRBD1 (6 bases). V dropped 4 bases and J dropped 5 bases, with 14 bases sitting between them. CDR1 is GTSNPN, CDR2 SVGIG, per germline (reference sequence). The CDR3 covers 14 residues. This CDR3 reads CAWKNREETGELFF. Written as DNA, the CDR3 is TGTGCCTGGAAAAACAGGGAAGAGACCGGGGAGCTGTTTTTT.

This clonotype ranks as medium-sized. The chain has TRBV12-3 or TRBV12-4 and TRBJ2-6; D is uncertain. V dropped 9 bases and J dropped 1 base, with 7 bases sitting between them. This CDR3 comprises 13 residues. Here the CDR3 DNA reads TGTGCCAGAGACACTTCTGGGGCCAACGTCCTGACTTTC. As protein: CARDTSGANVLTF.

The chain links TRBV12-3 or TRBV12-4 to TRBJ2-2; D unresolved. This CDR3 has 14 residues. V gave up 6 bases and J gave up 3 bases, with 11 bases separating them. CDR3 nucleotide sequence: TGTGCCAGCAGAGGCACAGCTGACACCGGGGAGCTGTTTTTT. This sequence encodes CASRGTADTGELFF.

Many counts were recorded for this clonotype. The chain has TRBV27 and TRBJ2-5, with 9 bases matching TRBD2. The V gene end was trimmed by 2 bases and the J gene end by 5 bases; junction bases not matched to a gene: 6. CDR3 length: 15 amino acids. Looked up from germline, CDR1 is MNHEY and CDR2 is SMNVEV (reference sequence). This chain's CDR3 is CASSLAGGIAETQYF. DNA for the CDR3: TGTGCCAGCAGTTTAGCGGGAGGGATCGCGGAGACCCAGTACTTC.

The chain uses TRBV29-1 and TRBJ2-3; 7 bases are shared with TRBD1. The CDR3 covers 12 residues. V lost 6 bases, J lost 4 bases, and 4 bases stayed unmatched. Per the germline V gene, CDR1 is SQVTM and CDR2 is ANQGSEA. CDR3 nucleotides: TGCAGCGTGCGACAGGGTGCAGATACGCAGTATTTT. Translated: CSVRQGADTQYF.

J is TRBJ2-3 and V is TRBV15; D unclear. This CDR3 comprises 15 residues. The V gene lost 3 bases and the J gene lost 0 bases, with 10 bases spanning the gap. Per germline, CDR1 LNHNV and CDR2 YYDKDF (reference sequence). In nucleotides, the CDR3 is TGTGCCACCAGCAGCCCAACCCATAGCACAGATACGCAGTATTTT. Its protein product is CATSSPTHSTDTQYF.

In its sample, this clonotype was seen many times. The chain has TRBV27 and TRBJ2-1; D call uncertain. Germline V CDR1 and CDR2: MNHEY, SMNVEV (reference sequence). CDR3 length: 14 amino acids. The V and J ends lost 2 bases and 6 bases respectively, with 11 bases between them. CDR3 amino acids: CASSLGSAGNEQFF. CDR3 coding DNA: TGTGCCAGCAGTTTAGGAAGCGCAGGCAATGAGCAGTTCTTC.

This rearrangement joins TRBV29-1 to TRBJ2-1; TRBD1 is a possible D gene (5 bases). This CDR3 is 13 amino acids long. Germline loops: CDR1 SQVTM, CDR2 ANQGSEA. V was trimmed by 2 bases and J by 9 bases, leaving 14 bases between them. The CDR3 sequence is CSVEFQGLGEQFF. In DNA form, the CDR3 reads TGCAGCGTTGAATTTCAGGGCTTAGGTGAGCAGTTCTTC.

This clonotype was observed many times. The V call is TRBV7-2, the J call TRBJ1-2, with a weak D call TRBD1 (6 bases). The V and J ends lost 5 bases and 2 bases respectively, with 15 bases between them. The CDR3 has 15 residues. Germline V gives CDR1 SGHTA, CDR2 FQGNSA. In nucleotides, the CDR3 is TGTGCCAGCAGCCCCTCAGGCAGGGGAAACTATGGCTACACCTTC. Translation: CASSPSGRGNYGYTF. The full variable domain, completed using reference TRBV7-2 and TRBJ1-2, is GAGVSQSPSNKVTEKGKDVELRCDPISGHTALYWYRQSLGQGLEFLIYFQGNSAPDKSGLPSDRFSAERTGGSVSTLTIQRTQQEDSAVYLCASSPSGRGNYGYTFGSGTRLTVV.

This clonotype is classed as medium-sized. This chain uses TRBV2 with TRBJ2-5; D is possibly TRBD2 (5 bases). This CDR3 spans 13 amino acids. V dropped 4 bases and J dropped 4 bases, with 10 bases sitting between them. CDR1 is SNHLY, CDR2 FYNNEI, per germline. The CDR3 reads CASSVLRAETQYF. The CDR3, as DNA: TGTGCCAGCAGTGTCCTGCGGGCAGAGACCCAGTACTTC.

The CDR3 reads CAWSGQTEAFF. In DNA form, the CDR3 reads TGTGCCTGGAGTGGACAGACTGAAGCTTTCTTT. This chain joins TRBV30 and TRBJ1-1, with D possibly matching TRBD1 (5 bases). The CDR3 loop spans 11 amino acids. The germline gives CDR1 GTSNPN, CDR2 SVGIG (reference sequence). The germline V and J ends were trimmed by 1 base and 5 bases, with 5 bases remaining between them.

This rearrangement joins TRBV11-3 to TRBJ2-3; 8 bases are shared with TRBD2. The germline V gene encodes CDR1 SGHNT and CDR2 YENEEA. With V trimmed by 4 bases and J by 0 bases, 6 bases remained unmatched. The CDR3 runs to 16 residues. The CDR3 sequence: CASSSRLARSTDTQYF. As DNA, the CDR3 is TGTGCCAGCAGCTCCAGACTAGCGAGGAGCACAGATACGCAGTATTTT.

CDR3 DNA: TGTGCCAGCAGTGAGGGAGGGGGTAAGGAAAAACTGTTTTTT. Amino acid sequence: CASSEGGGKEKLFF. The chain links TRBV6-4 to TRBJ1-4, with D tentatively TRBD1 (6 bases). From germline, CDR1 is MRHNA and CDR2 SNTAGT. This CDR3 contains 14 residues. V shed 3 bases and J shed 8 bases, with 13 bases lying between them.

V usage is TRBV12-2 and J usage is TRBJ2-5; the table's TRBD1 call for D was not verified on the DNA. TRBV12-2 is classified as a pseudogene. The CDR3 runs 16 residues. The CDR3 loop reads CASRKRTGRFGETQYF. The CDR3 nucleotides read TGTGCAAGTCGTAAGCGGACAGGGAGGTTTGGGGAGACCCAGTACTTC.

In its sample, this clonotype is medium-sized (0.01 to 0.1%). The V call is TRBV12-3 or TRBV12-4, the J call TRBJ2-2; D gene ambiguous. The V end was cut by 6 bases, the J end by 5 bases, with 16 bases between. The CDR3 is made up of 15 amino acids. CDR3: CASSTGPTTTGELFF. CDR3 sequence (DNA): TGTGCCAGCAGCACTGGACCAACAACGACCGGGGAGCTGTTTTTT.

The chain's CDR3 is CASSSTGSWQPQHF. The CDR3 nucleotides read TGTGCCAGCAGCTCTACGGGATCGTGGCAGCCCCAGCATTTT. The chain employs TRBV7-2 and TRBJ1-5, with unresolved D. The CDR3 has 14 residues. The germline CDR1 and CDR2 sequences are SGHTA and FQGNSA. Trimming removed 4 bases at V and 7 bases at J, with 14 bases between.

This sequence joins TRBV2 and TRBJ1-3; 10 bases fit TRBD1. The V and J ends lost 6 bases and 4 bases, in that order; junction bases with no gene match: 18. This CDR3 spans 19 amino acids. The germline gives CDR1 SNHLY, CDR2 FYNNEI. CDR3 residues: CASSQTGGRRSESGNTIYF. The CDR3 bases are TGTGCCAGCAGCCAGACAGGGGGCAGGAGGTCCGAGTCCGGAAACACCATATATTTT.